What follows are 2 T cell receptor beta chains derived from one specimen sequenced in a study of cytomegalovirus exposure and HLA in healthy donors. 60 Vbeta and 13 Jbeta primers were used in PCR. Generated by immunoSEQ multiplex PCR, the TCRdb table keeps only in-frame clones and is missing some. This sample contains more than 45,000 clones. What was sequenced was PBMCs. These receptors were collected from a male donor in good health and CMV-seronegative.

This chain joins TRBV7-9 and TRBJ2-7; D is possibly TRBD1 (6 bases). The germline V gene has CDR1 SEHNR and CDR2 FQNEAQ (reference sequence). The CDR3 runs to 12 residues. The V end lost 2 bases, the J end lost 5 bases, and 7 bases lay between the germline ends. The CDR3 protein is CASSLQGHEQYF. DNA for the CDR3: TGTGCCAGCAGCTTACAGGGGCACGAGCAGTACTTC.

This chain uses TRBV30 with TRBJ2-5; TRBD2 aligns across 15 bases. The CDR3 has 18 residues. The germline gives CDR1 GTSNPN, CDR2 SVGIG (reference sequence). V gave up 1 base and J gave up 2 bases; unmatched junction bases: 8. The CDR3 region has the DNA TGTGCCTGGAGTGCCGGGACTAGCGGGAGGTCTGGGCAAGAGACCCAGTACTTC. Translated: CAWSAGTSGRSGQETQYF.